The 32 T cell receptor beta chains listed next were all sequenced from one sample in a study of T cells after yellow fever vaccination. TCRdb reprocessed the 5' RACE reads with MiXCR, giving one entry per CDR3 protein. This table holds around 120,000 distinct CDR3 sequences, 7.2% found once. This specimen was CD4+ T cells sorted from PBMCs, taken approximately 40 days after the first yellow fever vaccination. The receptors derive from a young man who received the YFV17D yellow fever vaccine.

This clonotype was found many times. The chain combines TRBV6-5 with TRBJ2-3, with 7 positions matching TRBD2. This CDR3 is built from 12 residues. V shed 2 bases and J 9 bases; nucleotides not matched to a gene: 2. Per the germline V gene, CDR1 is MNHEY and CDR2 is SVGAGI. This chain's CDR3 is CASSYGGGTQYF. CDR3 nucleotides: TGTGCCAGCAGTTACGGGGGAGGGACGCAGTATTTT.

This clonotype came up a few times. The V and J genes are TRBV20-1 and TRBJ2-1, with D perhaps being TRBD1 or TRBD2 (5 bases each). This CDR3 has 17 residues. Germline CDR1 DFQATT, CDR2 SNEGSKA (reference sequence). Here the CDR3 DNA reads TGCTGTGTCCCTACCGCATCCGGGACCAACGCAATGAGGGAGCAGTTCTTC. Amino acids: CCVPTASGTNAMREQFF.

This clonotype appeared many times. The CDR3 region is CASGQGQPQHF. Written as DNA, the CDR3 is TGTGCCTCGGGGCAGGGACAGCCCCAGCATTTT. The J gene is TRBJ1-5, the V gene TRBV6-2 or TRBV6-3; maybe TRBD1 (5 bases). Trimming stripped 11 bases from V and 7 bases from J, with 12 bases between. The CDR3 spans 11 residues. Germline CDR1 and CDR2: MNHEY and SVGEGT.

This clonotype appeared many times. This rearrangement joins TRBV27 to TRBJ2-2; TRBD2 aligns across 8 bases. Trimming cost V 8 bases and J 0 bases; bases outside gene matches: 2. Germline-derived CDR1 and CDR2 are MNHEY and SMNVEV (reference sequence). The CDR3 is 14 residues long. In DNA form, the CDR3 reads TGTGCCAGCCGGGGGGGCCCGAACACCGGGGAGCTGTTTTTT. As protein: CASRGGPNTGELFF.

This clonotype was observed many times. DNA for the CDR3: TGTGCCAGCTCAGACAACCGGCGAGGAAACACCATATATTTT. It translates to CASSDNRRGNTIYF. The chain employs TRBV18 and TRBJ1-3; D ambiguous. This CDR3 is 14 amino acids long. V gave up 5 bases and J gave up 4 bases, with 12 bases separating them. CDR1 and CDR2 from the germline V gene are KGHSH and LQKENI.

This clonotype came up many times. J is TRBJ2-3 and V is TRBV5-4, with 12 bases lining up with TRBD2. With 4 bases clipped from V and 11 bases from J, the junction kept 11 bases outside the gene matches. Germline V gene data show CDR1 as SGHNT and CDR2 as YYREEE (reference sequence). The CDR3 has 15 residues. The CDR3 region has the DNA TGTGCCAGCAGCCTAGCGGGGGGGGAGATAATCGGGCAGTATTTT. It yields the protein CASSLAGGEIIGQYF.

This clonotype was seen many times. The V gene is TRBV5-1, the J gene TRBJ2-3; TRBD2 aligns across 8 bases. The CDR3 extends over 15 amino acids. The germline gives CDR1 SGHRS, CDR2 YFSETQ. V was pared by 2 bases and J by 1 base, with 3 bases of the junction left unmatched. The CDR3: CASSFISGGTDTQYF. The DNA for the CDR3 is TGCGCCAGCAGCTTTATTAGCGGGGGCACAGATACGCAGTATTTT. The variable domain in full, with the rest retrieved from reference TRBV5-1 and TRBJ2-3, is KAGVTQTPRYLIKTRGQQVTLSCSPISGHRSVSWYQQTPGQGLQFLFEYFSETQRNKGNFPGRFSGRQFSNSRSEMNVSTLELGDSALYLCASSFISGGTDTQYFGPGTRLTVL.

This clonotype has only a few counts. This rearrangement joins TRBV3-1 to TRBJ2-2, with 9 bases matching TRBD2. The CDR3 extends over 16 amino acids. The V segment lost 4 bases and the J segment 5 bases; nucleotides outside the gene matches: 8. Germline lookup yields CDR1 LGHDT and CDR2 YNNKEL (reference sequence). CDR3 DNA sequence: TGTGCCAGCAGCCCGCGGGGGGGCGGGTTGACCGGGGAGCTGTTTTTT. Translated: CASSPRGGGLTGELFF.

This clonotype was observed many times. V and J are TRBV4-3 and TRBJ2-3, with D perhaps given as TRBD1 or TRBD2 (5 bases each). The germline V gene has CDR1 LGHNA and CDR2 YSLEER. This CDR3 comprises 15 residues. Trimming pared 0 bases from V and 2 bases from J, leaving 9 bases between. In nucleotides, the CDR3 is TGCGCCAGCAGCCAAGAGGGGGACCCCACAGATACGCAGTATTTT. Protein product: CASSQEGDPTDTQYF.

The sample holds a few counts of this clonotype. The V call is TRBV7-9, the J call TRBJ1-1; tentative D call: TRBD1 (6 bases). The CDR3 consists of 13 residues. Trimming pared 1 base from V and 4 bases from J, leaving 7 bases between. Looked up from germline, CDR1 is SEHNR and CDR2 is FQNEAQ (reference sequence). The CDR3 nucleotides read TGTGCCAGCAGCTTAGAGGGGGGCACTGAAGCTTTCTTT. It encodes CASSLEGGTEAFF.

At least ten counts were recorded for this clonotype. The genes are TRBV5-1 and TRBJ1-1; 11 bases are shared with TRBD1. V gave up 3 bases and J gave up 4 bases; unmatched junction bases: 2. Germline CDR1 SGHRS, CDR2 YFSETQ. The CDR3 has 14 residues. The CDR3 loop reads CASSYGTGGTEAFF. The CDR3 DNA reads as TGCGCCAGCAGCTACGGGACAGGGGGCACTGAAGCTTTCTTT.

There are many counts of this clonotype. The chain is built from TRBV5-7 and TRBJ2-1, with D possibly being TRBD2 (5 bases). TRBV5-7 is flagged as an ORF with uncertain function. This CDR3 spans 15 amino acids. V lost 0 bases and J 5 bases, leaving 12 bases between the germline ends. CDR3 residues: CASSLGASRDNEQFF. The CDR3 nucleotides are TGTGCCAGCAGCTTGGGGGCTAGCCGGGACAATGAGCAGTTCTTC.

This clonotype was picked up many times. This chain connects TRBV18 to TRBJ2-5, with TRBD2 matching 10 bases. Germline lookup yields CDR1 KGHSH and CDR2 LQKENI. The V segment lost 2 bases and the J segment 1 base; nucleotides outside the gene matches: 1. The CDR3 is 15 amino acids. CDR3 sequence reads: CASSPRTSGQETQYF. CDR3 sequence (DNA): TGTGCCAGCTCACCAAGGACTAGCGGCCAAGAGACCCAGTACTTC. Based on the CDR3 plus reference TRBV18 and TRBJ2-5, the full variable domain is NAGVMQNPRHLVRRRGQEARLRCSPMKGHSHVYWYRQLPEEGLKFMVYLQKENIIDESGMPKERFSAEFPKEGPSILRIQQVVRGDSAAYFCASSPRTSGQETQYFGPGTRLLVL.

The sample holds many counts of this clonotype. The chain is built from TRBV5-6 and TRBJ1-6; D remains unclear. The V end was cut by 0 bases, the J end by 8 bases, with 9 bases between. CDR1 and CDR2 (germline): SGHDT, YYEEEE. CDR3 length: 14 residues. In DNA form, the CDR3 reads TGTGCCAGCAGCTTGGGATCAGAGGATTCACCCCTCCACTTT. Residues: CASSLGSEDSPLHF.

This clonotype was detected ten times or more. The CDR3 nucleotides read TGTGCCAGCAGTTACTCCGGACTAGCGGGGGGAGATACGCAGTATTTT. Residues: CASSYSGLAGGDTQYF. This chain uses TRBV6-5 with TRBJ2-3; 14 nucleotides match TRBD2. With 0 bases clipped from V and 5 bases from J, the junction kept 1 base outside the gene matches. This CDR3 has 16 amino acids. Germline V gives CDR1 MNHEY, CDR2 SVGAGI.

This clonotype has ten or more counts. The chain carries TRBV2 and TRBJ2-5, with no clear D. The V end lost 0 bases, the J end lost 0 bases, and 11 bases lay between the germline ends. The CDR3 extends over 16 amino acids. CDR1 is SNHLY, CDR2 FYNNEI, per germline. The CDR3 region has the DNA TGTGCCAGCAGTGAAGCCGGCAGGATGCACCAAGAGACCCAGTACTTC. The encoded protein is CASSEAGRMHQETQYF.

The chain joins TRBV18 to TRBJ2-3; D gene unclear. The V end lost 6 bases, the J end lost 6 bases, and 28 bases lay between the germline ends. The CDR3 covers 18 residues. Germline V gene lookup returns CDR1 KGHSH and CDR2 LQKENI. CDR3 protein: CASSPTPNRGPTQDTQYF. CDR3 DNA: TGTGCCAGCTCCCCCACCCCAAATCGCGGCCCTACACAGGATACGCAGTATTTT.

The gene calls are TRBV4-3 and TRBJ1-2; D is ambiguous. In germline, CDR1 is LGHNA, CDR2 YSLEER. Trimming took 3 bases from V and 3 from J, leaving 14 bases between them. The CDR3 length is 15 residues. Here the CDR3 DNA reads TGCGCCAGCAGCCAGTTAAAGGCCTACGACTATGGCTACACCTTC. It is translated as CASSQLKAYDYGYTF.

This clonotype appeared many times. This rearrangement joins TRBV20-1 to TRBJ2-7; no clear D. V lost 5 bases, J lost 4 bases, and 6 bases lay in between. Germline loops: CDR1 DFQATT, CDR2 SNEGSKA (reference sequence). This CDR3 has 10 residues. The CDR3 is CSAGWYEQYF. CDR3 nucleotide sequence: TGCAGTGCTGGGTGGTACGAGCAGTACTTC.

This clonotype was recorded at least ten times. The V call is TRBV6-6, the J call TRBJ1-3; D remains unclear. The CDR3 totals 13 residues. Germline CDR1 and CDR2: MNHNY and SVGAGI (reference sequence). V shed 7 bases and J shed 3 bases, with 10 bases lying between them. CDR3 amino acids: CASKDGSGNTIYF. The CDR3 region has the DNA TGTGCCAGCAAGGACGGGAGTGGAAACACCATATATTTT.

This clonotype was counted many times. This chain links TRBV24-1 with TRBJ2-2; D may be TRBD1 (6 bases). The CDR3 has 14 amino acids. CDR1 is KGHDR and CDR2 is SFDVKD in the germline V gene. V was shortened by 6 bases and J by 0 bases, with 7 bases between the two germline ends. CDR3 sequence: CATSNRANTGELFF. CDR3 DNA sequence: TGTGCCACCAGTAACAGGGCGAACACCGGGGAGCTGTTTTTT.

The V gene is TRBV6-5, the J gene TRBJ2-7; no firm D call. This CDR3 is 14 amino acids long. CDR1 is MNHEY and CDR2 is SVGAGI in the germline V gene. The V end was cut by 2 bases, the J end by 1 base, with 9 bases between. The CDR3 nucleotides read TGTGCCAGCAGTTACCCGCCGGAGTCCTACGAGCAGTACTTC. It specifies CASSYPPESYEQYF.

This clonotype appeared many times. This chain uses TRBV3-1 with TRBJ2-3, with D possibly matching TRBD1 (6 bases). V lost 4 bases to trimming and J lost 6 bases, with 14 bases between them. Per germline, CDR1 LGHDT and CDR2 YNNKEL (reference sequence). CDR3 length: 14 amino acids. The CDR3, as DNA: TGTGCCAGCAGCCGGCAGGGGATAGAGGATACGCAGTATTTT. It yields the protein CASSRQGIEDTQYF.

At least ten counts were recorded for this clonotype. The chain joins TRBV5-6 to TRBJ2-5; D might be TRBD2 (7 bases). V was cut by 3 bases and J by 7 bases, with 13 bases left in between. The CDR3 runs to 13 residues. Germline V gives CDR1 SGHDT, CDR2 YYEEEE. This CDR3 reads CASSYGLGGTQYF. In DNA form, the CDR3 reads TGTGCCAGCAGCTACGGACTAGGGGGGACCCAGTACTTC.

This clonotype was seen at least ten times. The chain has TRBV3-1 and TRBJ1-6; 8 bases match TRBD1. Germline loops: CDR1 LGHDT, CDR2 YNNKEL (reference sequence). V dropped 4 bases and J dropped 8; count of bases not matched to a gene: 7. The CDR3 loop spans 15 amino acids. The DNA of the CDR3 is TGTGCCAGCAGCCGGGCAGGGGGCGCGGATTCACCCCTCCACTTT. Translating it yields CASSRAGGADSPLHF.

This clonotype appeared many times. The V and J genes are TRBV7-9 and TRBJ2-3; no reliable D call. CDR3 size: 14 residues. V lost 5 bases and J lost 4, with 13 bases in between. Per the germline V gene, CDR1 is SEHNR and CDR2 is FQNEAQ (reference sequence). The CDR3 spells CASSPPGRADTQYF. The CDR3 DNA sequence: TGTGCCAGCAGCCCCCCCGGGCGTGCAGATACGCAGTATTTT.

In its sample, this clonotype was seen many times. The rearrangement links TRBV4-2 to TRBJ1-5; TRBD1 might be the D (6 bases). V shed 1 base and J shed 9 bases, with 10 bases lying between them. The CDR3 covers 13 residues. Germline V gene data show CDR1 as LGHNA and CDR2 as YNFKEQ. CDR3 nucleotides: TGTGCCAGCAGCCAAGGACAGGAGAGGCCCCAGCATTTT. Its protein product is CASSQGQERPQHF.

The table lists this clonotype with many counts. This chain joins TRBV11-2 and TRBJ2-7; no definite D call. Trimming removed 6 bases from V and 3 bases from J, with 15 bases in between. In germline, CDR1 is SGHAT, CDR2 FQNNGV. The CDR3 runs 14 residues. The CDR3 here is CASSHLGTHYEQYF. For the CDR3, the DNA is TGTGCCAGCAGTCACCTGGGTACCCACTACGAGCAGTACTTC.

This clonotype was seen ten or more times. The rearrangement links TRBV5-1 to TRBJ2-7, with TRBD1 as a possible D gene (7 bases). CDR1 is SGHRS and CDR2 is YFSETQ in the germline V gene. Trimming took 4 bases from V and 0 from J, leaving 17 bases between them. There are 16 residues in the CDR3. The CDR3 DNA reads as TGCGCCAGCAGCCCCCGGGGGACAGTCCCCTCCTACGAGCAGTACTTC. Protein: CASSPRGTVPSYEQYF.

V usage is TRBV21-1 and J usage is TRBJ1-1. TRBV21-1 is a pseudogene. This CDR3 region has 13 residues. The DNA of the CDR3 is TGTGCCAGCAGCACCCGCTTGGACACTGAAGCTTACTTT. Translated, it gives CASSTRLDTEAYF.

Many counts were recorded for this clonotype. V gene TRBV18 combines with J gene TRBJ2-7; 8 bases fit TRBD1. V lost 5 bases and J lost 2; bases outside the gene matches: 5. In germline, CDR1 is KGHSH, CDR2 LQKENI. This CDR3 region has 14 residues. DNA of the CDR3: TGTGCCAGCTCAAGGAGACAGGGGACCTACGAGCAGTACGTC. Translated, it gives CASSRRQGTYEQYV.

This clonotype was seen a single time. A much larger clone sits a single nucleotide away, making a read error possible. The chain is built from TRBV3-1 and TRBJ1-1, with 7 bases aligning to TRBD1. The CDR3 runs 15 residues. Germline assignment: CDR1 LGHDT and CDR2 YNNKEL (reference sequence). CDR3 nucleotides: TGTTCCAGCAGCCTTATTCCTCAGCTAGGAGGGGGCGCTTTCTTT. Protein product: CSSSLIPQLGGGAFF.